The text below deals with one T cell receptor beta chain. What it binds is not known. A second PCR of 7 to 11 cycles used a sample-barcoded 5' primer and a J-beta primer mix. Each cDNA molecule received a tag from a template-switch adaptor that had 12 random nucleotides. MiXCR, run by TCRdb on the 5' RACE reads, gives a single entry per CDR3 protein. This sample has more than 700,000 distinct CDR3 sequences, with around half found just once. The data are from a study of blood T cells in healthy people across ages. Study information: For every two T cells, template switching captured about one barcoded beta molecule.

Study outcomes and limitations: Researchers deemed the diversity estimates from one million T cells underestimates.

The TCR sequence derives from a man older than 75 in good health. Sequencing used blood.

The CDR3 region is CASSLSLAGVANEQFF. Here the CDR3 DNA reads TGTGCCAGCAGTTTATCGCTAGCGGGAGTGGCGAATGAGCAGTTCTTC. This rearrangement joins TRBV12-3 or TRBV12-4 to TRBJ2-1, with TRBD2 matching over 10 bases. Trimming cost V 2 bases and J 7 bases; bases outside gene matches: 8. The length of the CDR3 is 16 residues.